These T cell receptor beta chains were read from a single sample in a study of cytomegalovirus exposure and HLA in healthy donors. Sequencing was performed with immunoSEQ multiplex PCR; in TCRdb, only in-frame clones are kept and a portion is missing. This table has just over 150,000 clones, 60% to 80% appearing once. Material: PBMCs. The receptors originated from a woman aged 50 to 60 in good health and CMV-seropositive. CDR3s include the opening cysteine and the closing phenylalanine or tryptophan.

v_call	j_call	cdr3_aa
TRBV7-6	TRBJ1-4	CASSLEGAWDEKLFF
TRBV7-2	TRBJ1-5	CASSLVAGGGQPQHF
TRBV27	TRBJ2-3	CASSFGTGQGTQYF
TRBV7-2	TRBJ2-1	CASGLGMGPDEQFF
TRBV20-1	TRBJ2-1	CSAYQYNEQFF
TRBV18	TRBJ2-7	CASSPGTTGAGYEQYF
TRBV7-3	TRBJ2-3	CASSPTMGETQYF
TRBV14	TRBJ2-3	CASSQGWGLGADTQYF
TRBV7-8	TRBJ2-7	CASSLGGPVPYEQYF
TRBV19	TRBJ2-3	CASSIALRDRGPPDTQYF
TRBV10-1	TRBJ2-2	CASRRNCLGGGTGELFF
TRBV7-9	TRBJ2-3	CASSSGQGLTDTQYF
TRBV27	TRBJ2-2	CASSYGRANTGELFF
TRBV2	TRBJ1-2	CASSGDQGTYGYTF
TRBV27	TRBJ2-5	CASRAAGAGETQYF
TRBV6-1	TRBJ1-5	CASSESGGTQPQHF
TRBV19	TRBJ1-5	CASNDRGGNQPQHF
TRBV7-3	TRBJ1-1	CASSLMTGQEAFF
TRBV21-1	TRBJ1-4	CASSTLGQGSYVTNEKLFF
TRBV7-2	TRBJ2-7	CASRSQGAGSYEQYF
TRBV7-9	TRBJ2-7	CASSHARDRYEQYF
TRBV2	TRBJ2-3	CASSVLTDTQYF
TRBV10-2	TRBJ2-2	CATPSNENTGELFF
TRBV4-1	TRBJ1-2	CASSQAADYGYTF
TRBV2	TRBJ1-5	CASSGDRFYQPQHF
TRBV4-3	TRBJ2-3	CASSQEMTGAGTDTQYF
TRBV7-8	TRBJ1-1	CASSLALVGQGGEAFF
TRBV5-1	TRBJ2-5	CASSYNQGETQYF